Shown below are 27 T cell receptor beta chains from a single sample sequenced in a study of metastatic and nonmetastatic thyroid tumors. Each patient went into thyroid surgery without having received any treatment. TCRdb re-processed the PCR reads through MiXCR. The sample yields 9,000 to 9,500 clones, 25% to 30% seen once. Sequenced material: tumor tissue. These TCRs come from a female donor with papillary thyroid cancer or a benign thyroid nodule (not recorded which). Some clones in this sample may be carry-over from other donors' samples.

This clone was counted at least ten times. This chain joins TRBV20-1 and TRBJ1-2; D not certain. The ends were cut back, 0 bases at V and 4 bases at J, with 9 bases in the middle. The CDR3 loop spans 13 amino acids. Germline CDR1 reads DFQATT; CDR2 reads SNEGSKA (reference sequence). The CDR3 is CSARDSNLYGYTF. CDR3 sequence (DNA): TGCAGTGCTAGAGATTCGAATCTCTATGGCTACACCTTC.

This clone has just a few counts. Germline is not matched at one junction end, which may reflect a read error. The rearrangement uses TRBV6-1 and TRBJ1-3; D remains unclear. Germline V gene sequence: CDR1 MNHNS, CDR2 SASEGT. This CDR3 has 16 residues. The DNA of the CDR3 is TGTGTCAGCAGTGAAGATGTCGGAGGCTCTGGAAACACCATATATTTT. It translates to CVSSEDVGGSGNTIYF.

The chain uses TRBV11-2 and TRBJ2-1; TRBD1 might be the D (6 bases). The CDR3 is 18 amino acids. Germline CDR1 reads SGHAT; CDR2 reads FQNNGV. Between the trimmed V and J ends, which lost 5 bases and 2 bases, there was a span of 22 bases. The CDR3 DNA is TGTGCCAGCAGCCCTGAGCTCGGACAGAAAAGGCCCTACAATGAGCAGTTCTTC. Translating gives CASSPELGQKRPYNEQFF.

This clone appeared many times. The chain is built from TRBV27 and TRBJ2-5, with D possibly matching TRBD1 (6 bases). Germline values: CDR1 MNHEY, CDR2 SMNVEV (reference sequence). The V end lost 2 bases, the J end lost 1 base, and 11 bases lay between the germline ends. This CDR3 has 15 amino acids. The CDR3 region is CASSLGGHLQETQYF. In nucleotides, the CDR3 is TGTGCCAGCAGTTTAGGGGGACACCTCCAAGAGACCCAGTACTTC.

The chain couples TRBV11-2 to TRBJ2-7; TRBD1 agrees at 7 bases. Trimming cost V 0 bases and J 3 bases; bases outside gene matches: 2. Germline loops: CDR1 SGHAT, CDR2 FQNNGV. This CDR3 contains 14 residues. The CDR3 sequence is CASSLETGIYEQYF. CDR3 nucleotide sequence: TGTGCCAGCAGCTTAGAGACAGGGATCTACGAGCAGTACTTC.

By sample share, this clone is medium-sized. This chain links TRBV27 with TRBJ2-6; TRBD1 aligns across 7 bases. The CDR3 has 15 amino acids. The germline CDR1 and CDR2 sequences are MNHEY and SMNVEV (reference sequence). V lost 2 bases, J lost 4 bases, and 2 bases stayed unmatched. The CDR3 region is CASSLTGDGANVLTF. In nucleotides, the CDR3 is TGTGCCAGCAGTTTAACAGGGGACGGGGCCAACGTCCTGACTTTC.

This clone has only one observation. Relative to the germline gene, one junction end is altered; a read error may explain this. The chain joins TRBV27 to TRBJ2-7; D may correspond to TRBD1 or TRBD2 (5 bases each). Germline V gene sequence: CDR1 MNHEY, CDR2 SMNVEV (reference sequence). This CDR3 spans 13 amino acids. Here the CDR3 reads CASSLGELVDQHF. Here the CDR3 DNA reads TGTGCCAGCAGTCTGGGGGAATTGGTCGATCAGCACTTC.

This clone is termed medium-sized (0.01 to 0.1%). The chain couples TRBV4-3 to TRBJ1-1, with D maybe TRBD1 (6 bases). Germline V lookup: CDR1 LGHNA, CDR2 YSLEER. V lost 0 bases and J 12 bases, leaving 23 bases between the germline ends. The length of the CDR3 is 16 residues. This CDR3 is CASSQEGGFWGHQTFF. The CDR3 bases are TGCGCCAGCAGCCAAGAAGGTGGTTTCTGGGGACACCAGACTTTCTTT.

This clone ranks as medium-sized. This chain connects TRBV19 to TRBJ2-7, with 12 bases identical to TRBD2. The CDR3 runs to 14 residues. V dropped 5 bases and J dropped 7; count of bases not matched to a gene: 6. CDR1 and CDR2 from the germline V gene are LNHDA and SQIVND (reference sequence). CDR3 sequence reads: CASSPRLAGEEQYF. The DNA for the CDR3 is TGTGCCAGTAGTCCCCGACTAGCGGGAGAGGAGCAGTACTTC.

In this sample, this clone is medium-sized (0.01 to 0.1%). The chain recombines TRBV10-3 with TRBJ2-1; D gene uncertain. V was clipped by 3 bases and J by 7 bases, with 7 bases between them. Germline V CDR1 and CDR2: ENHRY, SYGVKD. This CDR3 has 12 amino acids. The CDR3, as DNA: TGTGCCATCAGTGAACTCGAGAATGAGCAGTTCTTC. Its translation: CAISELENEQFF.

A word on this clone: A junction end diverges from the germline sequence, so it may reflect a read error. The chain combines TRBV5-1 with TRBJ1-1, with TRBD1 as a possible D gene (6 bases). Germline values: CDR1 SGHRS, CDR2 YFSETQ. The length of the CDR3 is 14 residues. The DNA for the CDR3 is TGCGCCAGCAGTCCGGCCCTCGGGGGCACTGAATCTTTCTTT. Translating gives CASSPALGGTESFF.

This chain connects TRBV14 to TRBJ2-7, with a possible D match to TRBD2 (6 bases). Germline CDR1 is SGHDN and CDR2 is FVKESK. V gave up 4 bases and J gave up 6 bases, with 19 bases separating them. The CDR3 loop spans 15 amino acids. CDR3 sequence reads: CASSLGASGPLEQYF. The CDR3 DNA is TGTGCCAGCAGCCTGGGCGCGAGCGGGCCCCTCGAGCAGTACTTC. The variable domain in full, with the rest retrieved from reference TRBV14 and TRBJ2-7, is EAGVTQFPSHSVIEKGQTVTLRCDPISGHDNLYWYRRVMGKEIKFLLHFVKESKQDESGMPNNRFLAERTGGTYSTLKVQPAELEDSGVYFCASSLGASGPLEQYFGPGTRLTVT.

The rearrangement links TRBV10-1 to TRBJ2-7, with D hard to call. Germline CDR1 is WNHNN and CDR2 is SYGVQD (reference sequence). The V and J ends lost 5 bases and 2 bases respectively, with 7 bases between them. The CDR3 runs 12 residues. This chain's CDR3 is CASSKATYEQYV. CDR3 DNA sequence: TGCGCCAGCAGTAAAGCAACCTACGAGCAGTACGTC.

This clone turned up a few times. This chain connects TRBV15 to TRBJ2-3; no reliable D call. This CDR3 has 12 residues. Looked up from germline, CDR1 is LNHNV and CDR2 is YYDKDF (reference sequence). The V end lost 7 bases, the J end lost 5 bases, and 10 bases lay between the germline ends. The CDR3: CATNKILDTQYF. CDR3 nucleotide sequence: TGTGCCACCAACAAGATCCTAGATACGCAGTATTTT.

The gene calls are TRBV5-4 and TRBJ1-1; weak D call: TRBD1 (6 bases). Deletions cut 6 bases from V and 0 bases from J, with 9 bases between. CDR3 size: 13 residues. The germline CDR1 and CDR2 sequences are SGHNT and YYREEE (reference sequence). CDR3 in DNA: TGTGCCAGCATCAGGGGCCTGAACACTGAAGCTTTCTTT. It encodes CASIRGLNTEAFF.

By share of the sample, this clone is medium-sized. CDR3 protein: CASSLAGEGLDTQYF. In nucleotides, the CDR3 is TGTGCCAGCAGCTTAGCGGGAGAGGGTTTAGATACGCAGTATTTT. V gene TRBV5-5 combines with J gene TRBJ2-3; 8 bases line up with TRBD2. CDR3 length: 15 amino acids. Germline V gene lookup returns CDR1 SGHKS and CDR2 YYEKEE (reference sequence). V shed 2 bases and J 5 bases; nucleotides not matched to a gene: 7.

This clone turned up a few times. The J gene is TRBJ1-5, the V gene TRBV6-1, with D perhaps matching TRBD1 (6 bases). Germline V lookup: CDR1 MNHNS, CDR2 SASEGT. The CDR3 runs to 17 residues. V shed 6 bases and J shed 0 bases, with 18 bases lying between them. The CDR3 nucleotides read TGTGCCAGCAGGGCACCGGGAGGGGGGTATAGCAATCAGCCCCAGCATTTT. Translated, it gives CASRAPGGGYSNQPQHF.

This clone is deemed medium-sized. The V call is TRBV28, the J call TRBJ1-1; no reliable D call. The CDR3 has 12 residues. Trimming stripped 4 bases from V and 6 bases from J, with 9 bases between. CDR1 is MDHEN and CDR2 is SYDVKM in the germline V gene. The CDR3 loop is CASSYEDAEAFF. CDR3 bases: TGTGCCAGCAGTTATGAGGATGCTGAAGCTTTCTTT.

By sample fraction, this clone is medium-sized (0.01 to 0.1%). The rearrangement joins TRBV5-1 to TRBJ2-2; TRBD2 matches at 8 bases. In germline, CDR1 is SGHRS, CDR2 YFSETQ. The CDR3 is 17 amino acids. The V and J ends lost 1 base and 4 bases, in that order; junction bases with no gene match: 9. This CDR3 reads CASSLRSGAGVTGELFF. The CDR3 region has the DNA TGCGCCAGCAGCTTGAGGTCGGGAGCGGGAGTCACCGGGGAGCTGTTTTTT.

This clone was picked up a small number of times. The rearrangement joins TRBV12-3 or TRBV12-4 to TRBJ2-7; D is perhaps TRBD1 (6 bases). CDR3 length: 12 amino acids. The V end was cut by 6 bases, the J end by 6 bases, with 12 bases between. In DNA, the CDR3 is TGTGCCAGCAGCCTACAGGGTCTCGAGCAGTACTTC. The encoded protein is CASSLQGLEQYF.

This clone qualifies as medium-sized. The V and J genes are TRBV18 and TRBJ1-5, with a possible D match to TRBD1 (5 bases). The length of the CDR3 is 13 residues. The germline gives CDR1 KGHSH, CDR2 LQKENI. The V gene lost 6 bases and the J gene lost 7 bases, with 13 bases spanning the gap. CDR3 sequence reads: CASSPEGHQPQHF. CDR3 nucleotides: TGTGCCAGCTCCCCTGAGGGGCACCAGCCCCAGCATTTT.

The V gene is TRBV6-1, the J gene TRBJ2-1, with D perhaps matching TRBD2 (6 bases). The CDR3 sequence is 12 residues long. Trimming removed 11 bases from V and 9 bases from J, with 17 bases in between. Per the germline V gene, CDR1 is MNHNS and CDR2 is SASEGT. DNA of the CDR3: TGTGCCTGGGAGGTCCGGTTCGGTGAGCAGTTCTTC. Its translation is CAWEVRFGEQFF.

By sample share, this clone is large. V gene TRBV25-1 combines with J gene TRBJ2-1, with 12 bases that match TRBD2. This CDR3 contains 14 residues. Germline V lookup: CDR1 MGHDK, CDR2 SYGVNS. Losses at the gene ends were 5 bases for V and 10 bases for J; bases not matched to a gene: 6. The CDR3 coding sequence is TGTGCCAGCAGTCGCTCGGGGACTAGCGGGGAGCAGTTCTTC. It encodes CASSRSGTSGEQFF.

This clone appeared a single time. Other DNA sequences in this specimen translate into the identical CDR3. CDR3 region: CASSPRGRTTDTQYF. CDR3 DNA sequence: TGTGCCAGCAGTCCTCGGGGGCGAACCACAGATACGCAGTATTTT. The rearrangement links TRBV11-2 to TRBJ2-3; perhaps D is TRBD1 or TRBD2 (6 bases each). The CDR3 consists of 15 residues. From germline, CDR1 is SGHAT and CDR2 FQNNGV. V lost 6 bases to trimming and J lost 2 bases, with 15 bases between them. The complete variable domain, with remaining parts taken from reference TRBV11-2 and TRBJ2-3, reads EAGVAQSPRYKIIEKRQSVAFWCNPISGHATLYWYQQILGQGPKLLIQFQNNGVVDDSQLPKDRFSAERLKGVDSTLKIQPAKLEDSAVYLCASSPRGRTTDTQYFGPGTRLTVL.

About this clone: This sequence may be a read error, since a much larger clone differs from it by one base. The chain combines TRBV20-1 with TRBJ2-4, with D possibly matching TRBD1 (5 bases). Germline V lookup: CDR1 DFQATT, CDR2 SNEGSKA (reference sequence). CDR3 length: 15 residues. The CDR3 DNA follows: TGCGGTGCAATGACAGACCAACTAGCCAAAAACATTCAGTACTTC. Its protein is CGAMTDQLAKNIQYF.

Relative to its sample, this clone is medium-sized. This sequence joins TRBV6-2 or TRBV6-3 and TRBJ2-1; D is unclear. The CDR3 consists of 13 residues. Germline assignment: CDR1 MNHEY and CDR2 SVGEGT. Trimming took off 7 bases at V and 5 bases at J, with 12 bases between the two ends. The CDR3 is CASTPTVHNEQFF. Written as DNA, the CDR3 is TGTGCCAGCACCCCTACAGTGCACAATGAGCAGTTCTTC.

This clone qualifies as medium-sized. This chain links TRBV20-1 with TRBJ2-7; 7 bases fit TRBD2. Trimming took 4 bases from V and 5 from J; bases not matched to a gene: 17. There are 16 residues in the CDR3. Germline assignment: CDR1 DFQATT and CDR2 SNEGSKA (reference sequence). The CDR3 loop is CSATPPGTTRANEQYF. The CDR3 DNA follows: TGCAGTGCTACACCACCTGGGACTACAAGAGCTAACGAGCAGTACTTC.